This T cell receptor beta chain was observed in a study of T cell repertoires in cytomegalovirus infection. Study information: It was the public TCR beta signatures that indicated both CMV infection and matching HLA type.

TCRdb called the reads again in MiXCR, with one record for every CDR3 protein. The data hold approximately 500,000 distinct CDR3 sequences, with 16% observed a single time. Ten or more counts support this clonotype. Its antigen is undetermined. This CDR3 is 15 amino acids long. With 8 bases clipped from V and 1 base from J, the junction kept 9 bases outside the gene matches. Germline lookup yields CDR1 MNHNS and CDR2 SASEGT. General study points: Clonotype analysis showed dominance of the ex vivo response by HLA-C-restricted CMV-specific TCR beta clonotypes. Summed frequency of public TCR beta families distinguished CMV carriers with the relevant HLA.

The receptor comes from a human donor in good health (CMV status not recorded). Some clones in this sample may be carry-over from other donors' samples. The sequencing input was CD8+ T cells from PBMCs. This sequence joins TRBV6-1 and TRBJ2-5; 8 bases match TRBD2. The DNA for the CDR3 is TGTGCCAGCCAATCAGTCGGGGGGGCCCAAGAGACCCAGTACTTC. This gives the protein CASQSVGGAQETQYF.